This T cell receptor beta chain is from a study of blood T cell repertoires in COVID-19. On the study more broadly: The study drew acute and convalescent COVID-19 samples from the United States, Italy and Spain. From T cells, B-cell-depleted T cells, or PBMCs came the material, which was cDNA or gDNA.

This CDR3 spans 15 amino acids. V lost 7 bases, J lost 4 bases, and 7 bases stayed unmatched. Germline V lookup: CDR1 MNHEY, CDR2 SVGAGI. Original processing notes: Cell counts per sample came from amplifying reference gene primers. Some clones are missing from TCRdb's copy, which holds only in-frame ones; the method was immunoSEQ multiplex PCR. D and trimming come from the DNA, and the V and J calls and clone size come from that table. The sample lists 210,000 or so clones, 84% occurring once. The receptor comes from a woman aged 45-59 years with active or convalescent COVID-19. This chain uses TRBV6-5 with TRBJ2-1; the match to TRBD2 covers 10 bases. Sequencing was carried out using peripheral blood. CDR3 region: CASTDSGRGYNEQFF. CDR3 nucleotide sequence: TGTGCCAGCACCGACAGCGGGAGGGGGTACAATGAGCAGTTCTTC.